The 26 T cell receptor beta chains below were found in one sample sequenced in a study of response to subunit inactivated influenza vaccine. Using its own MiXCR run on the RT-PCR reads, TCRdb lists one record per CDR3 protein. The repertoire holds hundreds of thousands of distinct CDR3 sequences, with approximately 7.6% as singletons. The sample in question was PBMCs from blood, obtained around 25 months after vaccination. These receptors were obtained from a man between 50 and 75 years old who received an inactivated influenza vaccine.

This clonotype has only a few counts. V gene TRBV24-1 combines with J gene TRBJ2-1, with D hard to call. Germline V gene data show CDR1 as KGHDR and CDR2 as SFDVKD. This CDR3 is built from 16 residues. V was cut by 2 bases and J by 4 bases, with 14 bases left in between. In DNA form, the CDR3 reads TGTGCCACCAGTGATTCCTCTCGTCTTCTATACAATGAGCAGTTCTTC. It encodes CATSDSSRLLYNEQFF.

As DNA, the CDR3 is TGTGCCAGCAGCCAAGATCCCGGGGCCACCAGAAGGACTGAAGCTTTCTTT. Amino acids: CASSQDPGATRRTEAFF. The chain couples TRBV3-1 to TRBJ1-1; a possible D gene is TRBD1 (5 bases). The CDR3 has 17 residues. V lost 0 bases and J lost 5, with 19 bases in between. Germline lookup yields CDR1 LGHDT and CDR2 YNNKEL (reference sequence).

This clonotype showed up many times. The gene calls are TRBV12-3 or TRBV12-4 and TRBJ2-3, with TRBD2 matching over 12 bases. Trimming removed 6 bases from V and 5 bases from J; junction bases left unmatched: 9. The CDR3 is 16 amino acids. This chain's CDR3 is CASSLRLAGAGDTQYF. CDR3 coding DNA: TGTGCCAGCAGCCTTCGACTAGCGGGAGCGGGAGATACGCAGTATTTT.

In this sample, this clonotype turned up a few times. The rearrangement links TRBV29-1 to TRBJ1-1, with D uncertain. Deletions cut 4 bases from V and 4 bases from J, with 10 bases between. The CDR3 runs to 12 residues. Germline V lookup: CDR1 SQVTM, CDR2 ANQGSEA. This chain's CDR3 is CSVASSGTEAFF. The CDR3 bases are TGCAGCGTTGCGTCTAGTGGCACTGAAGCTTTCTTT.

This clonotype was found a few times. The chain has TRBV2 and TRBJ2-2; D perhaps matches TRBD1 (6 bases). V was clipped by 8 bases and J by 2 bases, with 9 bases between them. Germline V CDR1 and CDR2: SNHLY, FYNNEI. The CDR3 is 13 amino acids. The CDR3 DNA is TGTGCCAGCTTGGACAGTAACACCGGGGAGCTGTTTTTT. Residues: CASLDSNTGELFF. Full variable domain (outside the CDR3, taken from reference TRBV2 and TRBJ2-2): EPEVTQTPSHQVTQMGQEVILRCVPISNHLYFYWYRQILGQKVEFLVSFYNNEISEKSEIFDDQFSVERPDGSNFTLKIRSTKLEDSAMYFCASLDSNTGELFFGEGSRLTVL.

This clonotype was seen many times. The V gene is TRBV29-1, the J gene TRBJ1-1; D may be TRBD1 (6 bases). The CDR3 totals 12 residues. Trimming took 7 bases from V and 5 from J, leaving 14 bases between them. Germline CDR1 SQVTM, CDR2 ANQGSEA. CDR3 residues: CSAVTGLTEAFF. The CDR3 bases are TGCAGCGCGGTAACAGGGTTAACTGAAGCTTTCTTT.

This clonotype was seen more than once but under ten times. The chain carries TRBV10-3 and TRBJ1-1; 7 nucleotides match TRBD1. Germline V CDR1 and CDR2: ENHRY, SYGVKD. V lost 6 bases, J lost 8 bases, and 6 bases stayed unmatched. This CDR3 region has 12 residues. The CDR3 is CAIREGGKEAFF. The CDR3 coding sequence is TGTGCCATCAGGGAAGGGGGCAAGGAAGCTTTCTTT.

The chain has TRBV4-3 and TRBJ2-3; TRBD2 aligns across 12 bases. Germline V gene sequence: CDR1 LGHNA, CDR2 YSLEER. This CDR3 has 17 amino acids. With V trimmed by 2 bases and J by 5 bases, 8 bases remained unmatched. CDR3 nucleotide sequence: TGCGCCAGCAGCCAAATTCAACTAGCGGGGGGTTTAGATACGCAGTATTTT. The encoded protein is CASSQIQLAGGLDTQYF.

The chain links TRBV3-1 to TRBJ2-1; D unclear. Germline V gives CDR1 LGHDT, CDR2 YNNKEL (reference sequence). The CDR3 runs 15 residues. V was shortened by 0 bases and J by 9 bases, with 15 bases between the two germline ends. Here the CDR3 DNA reads TGTGCCAGCAGCCAAGATCGTTTCTTTCCCGGTGAGCAGTTCTTC. Protein: CASSQDRFFPGEQFF.

This clonotype occurred many times. The chain recombines TRBV20-1 with TRBJ2-3; no definite D call. Per the germline V gene, CDR1 is DFQATT and CDR2 is SNEGSKA (reference sequence). The CDR3 covers 12 residues. The germline V and J ends were trimmed by 7 bases and 2 bases, with 10 bases remaining between them. The CDR3 DNA sequence: TGCAGTGGCTACCCTAACACAGATACGCAGTATTTT. Translation gives CSGYPNTDTQYF.

The table lists this clonotype with a few counts. The CDR3 is CAWTAGFTDTQYF. The CDR3 DNA reads as TGTGCCTGGACGGCGGGGTTCACAGATACGCAGTATTTT. The chain is built from TRBV30 and TRBJ2-3, with D possibly matching TRBD2 (6 bases). V lost 4 bases, J lost 2 bases, and 10 bases lay in between. The CDR3 covers 13 residues. The germline V gene has CDR1 GTSNPN and CDR2 SVGIG (reference sequence).

This clonotype was detected many times. CDR3 nucleotides: TGTGCCACAACACAGGGCTCTGGAAACACCATATATTTT. Translating gives CATTQGSGNTIYF. The gene calls are TRBV7-9 and TRBJ1-3; D is perhaps TRBD1 (6 bases). V dropped 10 bases and J dropped 0 bases, with 10 bases sitting between them. Germline CDR1 is SEHNR and CDR2 is FQNEAQ (reference sequence). The CDR3 spans 13 residues. Filled out from reference TRBV7-9 and TRBJ1-3, the complete variable domain reads DTGVSQNPRHKITKRGQNVTFRCDPISEHNRLYWYRQTLGQGPEFLTYFQNEAQLEKSRLLSDRFSAERPKGSFSTLEIQRTEQGDSAMYLCATTQGSGNTIYFGEGSWLTVV.

The chain has TRBV4-3 and TRBJ2-1, with D perhaps matching TRBD2 (5 bases). CDR1 and CDR2 (germline): LGHNA, YSLEER. The CDR3 length is 12 residues. Trimming took 4 bases from V and 7 from J, leaving 8 bases between them. The CDR3 region is CASSPRRNEQFF. CDR3 in DNA: TGCGCCAGCAGCCCCCGGAGGAATGAGCAGTTCTTC.

This clonotype was observed many times. This sequence joins TRBV7-2 and TRBJ2-5; D gene unclear. Germline V gene data show CDR1 as SGHTA and CDR2 as FQGNSA. Trimming cost V 0 bases and J 0 bases, with 5 bases left between them. The CDR3 contains 14 residues. The CDR3 loop reads CASSLAWYQETQYF. CDR3 DNA sequence: TGTGCCAGCAGCTTAGCGTGGTACCAAGAGACCCAGTACTTC.

This clonotype was counted many times. The chain recombines TRBV11-2 with TRBJ1-2; D might be TRBD1 (6 bases). V lost 3 bases to trimming and J lost 8 bases, with 19 bases between them. The CDR3 totals 15 residues. Germline CDR1 reads SGHAT; CDR2 reads FQNNGV. DNA for the CDR3: TGTGCCAGCAGCTTCAACAGGGATGGTGTGTGGGGCTACACCTTC. As protein: CASSFNRDGVWGYTF.

This clonotype has a count of ten or more. The chain combines TRBV12-3 or TRBV12-4 with TRBJ2-3, with D uncertain. V gave up 6 bases and J gave up 5 bases, with 15 bases separating them. The CDR3 length is 14 residues. The CDR3 sequence is CASSSGPTGDTQYF. CDR3 coding DNA: TGTGCCAGCAGCTCAGGTCCCACGGGAGATACGCAGTATTTT.

This clonotype appeared many times. The chain is built from TRBV5-1 and TRBJ2-2; no definite D call. Germline V gives CDR1 SGHRS, CDR2 YFSETQ. V shed 1 base and J shed 5 bases, with 12 bases lying between them. The CDR3 spans 15 residues. The chain's CDR3 is CASSLTPGVTGELFF. CDR3 in DNA: TGCGCCAGCAGCTTGACTCCTGGGGTTACCGGGGAGCTGTTTTTT.

Ten or more counts support this clonotype. The V and J genes are TRBV20-1 and TRBJ2-1; TRBD2 might be the D (9 bases). The CDR3 contains 14 residues. Trimming removed 4 bases at V and 7 bases at J, with 17 bases between. Germline V gene sequence: CDR1 DFQATT, CDR2 SNEGSKA (reference sequence). CDR3 coding DNA: TGCAGTGCTAATGCGGGGGGGACAGGTAATGAGCAGTTCTTC. Its protein is CSANAGGTGNEQFF.

This clonotype was seen repeatedly, ten times or more. This rearrangement joins TRBV29-1 to TRBJ1-2; D is possibly TRBD1 (5 bases). The CDR3 runs to 12 residues. V lost 6 bases and J lost 12, with 20 bases in between. Germline lookup yields CDR1 SQVTM and CDR2 ANQGSEA. This CDR3 is CSVLKGPGSDTF. The CDR3 nucleotides are TGCAGCGTACTGAAGGGGCCAGGGTCTGACACCTTC. The whole variable domain, filled in from reference TRBV29-1 and TRBJ1-2, reads SAVISQKPSRDICQRGTSLTIQCQVDSQVTMMFWYRQQPGQSLTLIATANQGSEATYESGFVIDKFPISRPNLTFSTLTVSNMSPEDSSIYLCSVLKGPGSDTFGSGTRLTVV.

The genes are TRBV20-1 and TRBJ2-1; 13 bases fit TRBD2. The CDR3 is 15 amino acids. Germline assignment: CDR1 DFQATT and CDR2 SNEGSKA (reference sequence). Germline trimming cut 1 base from V and 10 bases from J; bases unmatched to any gene: 7. CDR3 protein: CSARVTSGRVKEQFF. The CDR3 region has the DNA TGCAGTGCTAGAGTCACTAGCGGGAGGGTAAAAGAGCAGTTCTTC.

This clonotype was counted between two and nine times. The V and J genes are TRBV6-1 and TRBJ2-7, with a tentative D call TRBD1 (6 bases). Germline loops: CDR1 MNHNS, CDR2 SASEGT. There are 13 residues in the CDR3. The V and J ends lost 6 bases and 2 bases respectively, with 11 bases between them. The CDR3 DNA is TGTGCCAGCAGACAGGGTCATCCCTACGAGCAGTACTTC. It encodes CASRQGHPYEQYF.

This chain links TRBV7-8 with TRBJ2-1; D not certain. Between the trimmed V and J ends, which lost 4 bases and 3 bases, there was a span of 10 bases. Germline CDR1 is SGHVS and CDR2 is FQNEAQ. The CDR3 consists of 14 residues. The CDR3 spells CASSSTIYYNEQFF. The CDR3 coding sequence is TGTGCCAGCAGCTCGACAATTTACTACAATGAGCAGTTCTTC.

This clonotype was detected a few times. This chain connects TRBV20-1 to TRBJ2-2; the match to TRBD2 covers 10 bases. The CDR3 totals 16 residues. Germline CDR1 DFQATT, CDR2 SNEGSKA (reference sequence). Germline trimming cut 1 base from V and 3 bases from J; bases unmatched to any gene: 5. CDR3 DNA: TGCAGTGCTAGAGCAACTAGCGGGGAGTACACCGGGGAGCTGTTTTTT. Translated: CSARATSGEYTGELFF.

This clonotype was recorded many times. This chain connects TRBV10-3 to TRBJ2-1; D is undetermined. V was trimmed by 3 bases and J by 5 bases, leaving 8 bases between them. Germline V gives CDR1 ENHRY, CDR2 SYGVKD. This CDR3 contains 13 residues. CDR3 sequence: CAISDNSHNEQFF. CDR3 in DNA: TGTGCCATCAGTGACAACAGCCACAATGAGCAGTTCTTC.

This clonotype was picked up a small number of times. CDR3 DNA: TGCGCCAGCAGCCAAGAGCGACGGATACAGTTCTTC. Its protein product is CASSQERRIQFF. J is TRBJ2-1 and V is TRBV4-1; D ambiguous. The CDR3 is made up of 12 amino acids. Trimming shortened V by 0 bases and J by 13 bases, and 10 bases separated the two germline ends. From germline, CDR1 is MGHRA and CDR2 YSYEKL.

This sequence joins TRBV12-3 or TRBV12-4 and TRBJ2-3, with 7 bases identical to TRBD1. The CDR3 extends over 18 amino acids. V trimming: 0 bases; J trimming: 0 bases; junction bases outside the gene matches: 9. CDR3 protein: CASSLALWDSHSTDTQYF. As DNA, the CDR3 is TGTGCCAGCAGTTTAGCGCTCTGGGACAGCCATAGCACAGATACGCAGTATTTT.